The source of this TCR beta chain is a study of blood T cell repertoires in COVID-19. Overall study: T cells, B-cell-depleted T cells, or PBMCs provided the cDNA or gDNA that served as material.

The method was immunoSEQ multiplex PCR; TCRdb's version includes in-frame clones alone and lacks a portion of them. The sample includes under 500,000 clones, 70% to 90% of them seen just once. The origin of this receptor is a woman aged 18 to 35 with acute COVID-19. The sequencing sample was made of PBMCs or T cells enriched from blood (not recorded which).

CDR3 in amino acids: CASGAGIFGYTF. The CDR3 DNA reads TGTGCCAGCGGGGCGGGGATATTTGGCTACACCTTC. The J gene is TRBJ1-2, the V gene TRBV6-5; maybe TRBD1 (5 bases). With 8 bases removed from V and 7 bases from J, the gap between germline ends came to 14 bases. The CDR3 contains 12 residues. Germline CDR1 MNHEY, CDR2 SVGAGI.